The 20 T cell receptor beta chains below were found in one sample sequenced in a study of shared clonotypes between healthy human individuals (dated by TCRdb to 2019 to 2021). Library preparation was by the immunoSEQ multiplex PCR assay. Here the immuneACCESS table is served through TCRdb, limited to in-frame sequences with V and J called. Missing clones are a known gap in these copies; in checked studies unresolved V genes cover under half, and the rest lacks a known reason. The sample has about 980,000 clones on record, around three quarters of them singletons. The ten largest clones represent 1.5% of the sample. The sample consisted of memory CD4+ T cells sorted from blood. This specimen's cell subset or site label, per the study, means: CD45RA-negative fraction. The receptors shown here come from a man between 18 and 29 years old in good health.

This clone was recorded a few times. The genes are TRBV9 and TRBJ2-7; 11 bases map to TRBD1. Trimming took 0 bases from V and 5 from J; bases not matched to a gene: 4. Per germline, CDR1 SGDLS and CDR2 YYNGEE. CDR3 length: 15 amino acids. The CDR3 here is CASSVDGQGAHEQYF. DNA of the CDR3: TGTGCCAGCAGCGTAGACGGACAGGGGGCCCACGAGCAGTACTTC.

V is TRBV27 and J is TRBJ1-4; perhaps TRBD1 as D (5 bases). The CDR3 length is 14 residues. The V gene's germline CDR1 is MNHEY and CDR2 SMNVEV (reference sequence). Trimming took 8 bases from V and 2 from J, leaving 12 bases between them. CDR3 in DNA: TGTGCCAGCCCTCGAGGGGTGACTAATGAAAAACTGTTTTTT. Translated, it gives CASPRGVTNEKLFF.

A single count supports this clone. The DNA of the CDR3 is TGTGCCAGCAGTTACTCGGCAGGGGGCGATTCACCCCTCCACTTT. It encodes CASSYSAGGDSPLHF. The V call is TRBV6-5, the J call TRBJ1-6, with 8 positions matching TRBD1. The V gene end was trimmed by 0 bases and the J gene end by 8 bases; junction bases not matched to a gene: 3. This CDR3 has 15 residues. CDR1 and CDR2 (germline): MNHEY, SVGAGI.

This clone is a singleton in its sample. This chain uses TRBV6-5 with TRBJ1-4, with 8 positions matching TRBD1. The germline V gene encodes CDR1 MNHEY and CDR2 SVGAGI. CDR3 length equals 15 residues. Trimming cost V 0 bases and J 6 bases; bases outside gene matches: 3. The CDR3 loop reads CASSYSGQAYEKLFF. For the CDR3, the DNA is TGTGCCAGCAGTTACTCGGGACAGGCTTATGAAAAACTGTTTTTT.

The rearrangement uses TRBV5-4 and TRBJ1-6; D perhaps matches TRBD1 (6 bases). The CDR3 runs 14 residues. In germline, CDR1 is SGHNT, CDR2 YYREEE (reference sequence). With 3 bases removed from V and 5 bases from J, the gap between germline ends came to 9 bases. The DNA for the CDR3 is TGTGCCAGCAGCTCGGCAGGGGATAATTCACCCCTCCACTTT. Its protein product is CASSSAGDNSPLHF.

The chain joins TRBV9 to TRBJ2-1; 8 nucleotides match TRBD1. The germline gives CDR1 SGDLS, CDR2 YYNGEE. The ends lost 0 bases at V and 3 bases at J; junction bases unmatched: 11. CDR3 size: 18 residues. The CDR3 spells CASSVAPPDREGYNEQFF. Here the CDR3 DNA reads TGTGCCAGCAGCGTAGCCCCGCCGGACAGGGAAGGCTACAATGAGCAGTTCTTC.

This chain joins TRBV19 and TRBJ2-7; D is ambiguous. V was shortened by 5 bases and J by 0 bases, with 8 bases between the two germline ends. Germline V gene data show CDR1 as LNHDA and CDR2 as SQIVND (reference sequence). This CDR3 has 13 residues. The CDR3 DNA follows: TGTGCCAGTAGTTTAAGATTCTCCTACGAGCAGTACTTC. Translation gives CASSLRFSYEQYF.

CDR3 sequence (DNA): TGCAGCGTTGACGACGCGACCGGGGAGCTGTTTTTT. It specifies CSVDDATGELFF. The chain has TRBV29-1 and TRBJ2-2; D uncertain. CDR3 length: 12 amino acids. Looked up from germline, CDR1 is SQVTM and CDR2 is ANQGSEA. Trimming took 3 bases from V and 5 from J, leaving 7 bases between them.

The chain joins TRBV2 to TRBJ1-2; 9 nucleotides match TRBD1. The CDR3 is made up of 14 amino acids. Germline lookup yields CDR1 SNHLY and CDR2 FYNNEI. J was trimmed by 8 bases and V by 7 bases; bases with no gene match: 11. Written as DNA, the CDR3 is TGTGCCAGCACAAGTACAGGGGGCGCAGACGGCTACACCTTC. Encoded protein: CASTSTGGADGYTF.

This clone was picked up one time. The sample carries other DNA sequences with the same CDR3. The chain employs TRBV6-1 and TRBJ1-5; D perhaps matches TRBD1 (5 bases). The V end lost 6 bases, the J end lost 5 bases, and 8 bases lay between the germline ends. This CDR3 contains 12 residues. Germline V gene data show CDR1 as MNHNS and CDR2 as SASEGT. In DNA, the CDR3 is TGTGCCAGCAGCGCAGGGTATCAGCCCCAGCATTTT. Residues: CASSAGYQPQHF.

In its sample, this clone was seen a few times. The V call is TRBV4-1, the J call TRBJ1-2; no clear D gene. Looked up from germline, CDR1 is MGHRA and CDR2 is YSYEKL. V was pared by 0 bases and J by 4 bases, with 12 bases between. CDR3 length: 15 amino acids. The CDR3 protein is CASSQDPSAGYGYTF. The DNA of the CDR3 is TGCGCCAGCAGCCAAGATCCCAGCGCCGGCTATGGCTACACCTTC.

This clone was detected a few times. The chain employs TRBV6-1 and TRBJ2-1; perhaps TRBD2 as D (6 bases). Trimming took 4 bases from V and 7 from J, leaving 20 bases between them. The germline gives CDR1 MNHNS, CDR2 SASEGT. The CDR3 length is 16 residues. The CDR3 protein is CASSAPTGEIPNEQFF. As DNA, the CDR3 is TGTGCCAGCAGTGCCCCGACGGGAGAGATACCTAATGAGCAGTTCTTC.

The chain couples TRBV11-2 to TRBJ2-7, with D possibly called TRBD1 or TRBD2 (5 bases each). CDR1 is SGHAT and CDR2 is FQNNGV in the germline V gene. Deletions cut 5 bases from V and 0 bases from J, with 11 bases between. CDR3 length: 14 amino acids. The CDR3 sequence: CASSRSGTSYEQYF. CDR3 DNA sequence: TGTGCCAGCAGCCGGTCGGGGACCTCCTACGAGCAGTACTTC.

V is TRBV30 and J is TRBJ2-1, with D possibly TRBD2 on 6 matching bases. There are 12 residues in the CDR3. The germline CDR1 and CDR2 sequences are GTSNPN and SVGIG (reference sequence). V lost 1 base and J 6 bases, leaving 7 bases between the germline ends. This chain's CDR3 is CAWSGLVNEQFF. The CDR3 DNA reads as TGTGCCTGGAGTGGACTAGTCAATGAGCAGTTCTTC.

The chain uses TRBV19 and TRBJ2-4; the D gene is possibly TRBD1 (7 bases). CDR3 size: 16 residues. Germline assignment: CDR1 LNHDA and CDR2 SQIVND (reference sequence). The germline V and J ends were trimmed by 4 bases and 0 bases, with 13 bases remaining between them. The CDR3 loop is CASSSGTARAKNIQYF. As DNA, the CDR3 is TGTGCCAGTAGTAGCGGGACAGCTAGAGCCAAAAACATTCAGTACTTC.

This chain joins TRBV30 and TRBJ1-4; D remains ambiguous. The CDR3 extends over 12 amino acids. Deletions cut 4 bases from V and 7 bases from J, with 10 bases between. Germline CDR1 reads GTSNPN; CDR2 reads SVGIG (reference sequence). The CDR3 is CAWTRDSEKLFF. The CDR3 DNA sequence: TGTGCCTGGACTAGGGATTCTGAAAAACTGTTTTTT.

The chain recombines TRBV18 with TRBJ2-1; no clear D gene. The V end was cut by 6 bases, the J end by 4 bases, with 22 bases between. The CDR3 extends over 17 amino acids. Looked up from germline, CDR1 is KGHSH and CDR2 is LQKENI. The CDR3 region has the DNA TGTGCCAGCTCCTCAAGCCAAGTAAAGGGCCCGTACAATGAGCAGTTCTTC. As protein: CASSSSQVKGPYNEQFF.

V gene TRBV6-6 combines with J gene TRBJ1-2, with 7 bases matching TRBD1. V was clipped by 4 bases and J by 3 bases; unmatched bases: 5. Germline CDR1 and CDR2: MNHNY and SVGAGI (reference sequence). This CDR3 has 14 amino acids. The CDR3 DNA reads TGTGCCAGCAGTTCCTTCGACAGGGACTATGGCTACACCTTC. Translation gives CASSSFDRDYGYTF.

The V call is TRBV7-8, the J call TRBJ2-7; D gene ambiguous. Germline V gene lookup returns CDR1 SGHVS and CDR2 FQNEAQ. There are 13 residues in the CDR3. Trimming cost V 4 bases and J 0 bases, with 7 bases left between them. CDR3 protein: CASSSGNSYEQYF. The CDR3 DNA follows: TGTGCCAGCAGCTCTGGCAACTCCTACGAGCAGTACTTC.

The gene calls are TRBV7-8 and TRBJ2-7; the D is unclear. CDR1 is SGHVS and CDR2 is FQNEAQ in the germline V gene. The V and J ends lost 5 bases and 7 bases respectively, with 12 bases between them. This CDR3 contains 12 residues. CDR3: CASSRSAGEQYF. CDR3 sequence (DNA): TGTGCCAGCAGCCGTTCGGCCGGGGAGCAGTACTTC.